This T cell receptor (beta chain) was profiled in a study of regulatory T cells. Points from the study as a whole: In CD3G-deficient patients, conventional CD4+ T cells were enriched for hydrophobic CDR3 residues at positions 6 and 7.

About this clone: The antigen is not known.

Primers: 52 TRBV forward and 13 TRBJ reverse. Repertoires were generated with immunoSEQ multiplex PCR, while TCRdb's copy carries only in-frame clones and drops some. In the table there are about 17,000 clones, around 80% of which are singletons. The germline gives CDR1 LNHDA, CDR2 SQIVND (reference sequence). V lost 5 bases, J lost 12 bases, and 15 bases lay in between. This CDR3 is 12 amino acids long. The receptor's source is a person aged 25 to 45 with CD3G deficiency. Source material: conventional CD4+ T cells sorted from blood. This chain joins TRBV19 and TRBJ2-3; tentatively, D is TRBD2 (6 bases). The CDR3 DNA reads TGTGCCAGTAGTTACGGCGGGAATTCACAGTATTTT. Amino acids: CASSYGGNSQYF.